The 21 T cell receptor beta chains given below trace back to one sample, sequenced in a study of shared clonotypes between healthy human individuals. Profiled with immunoSEQ multiplex PCR; TCRdb holds only in-frame clones, not every one. Of 2 million to 2.5 million clones listed, just under 95% are singletons. Selected positively for CCR7 and CD45RO-negative, naive CD8 cells excluded terminally differentiated effector memory CD45RA+ cells. Sequencing input: naive CD8+ T cells sorted from blood. These receptors were obtained from a man younger than 35 in good health.

The V gene is TRBV7-9, the J gene TRBJ1-2; D remains ambiguous. The CDR3 runs 12 residues. Trimming removed 5 bases at V and 7 bases at J, with 11 bases between. Germline values: CDR1 SEHNR, CDR2 FQNEAQ (reference sequence). CDR3 bases: TGTGCCAGCAGCCCGCCTTCGAGTGGCTACACCTTC. As protein: CASSPPSSGYTF. Looking up the rest from reference TRBV7-9 and TRBJ1-2 gives the full variable domain: DTGVSQNPRHKITKRGQNVTFRCDPISEHNRLYWYRQTLGQGPEFLTYFQNEAQLEKSRLLSDRFSAERPKGSFSTLEIQRTEQGDSAMYLCASSPPSSGYTFGSGTRLTVV.

The rearrangement joins TRBV19 to TRBJ2-7, with unresolved D. The CDR3 sequence is 13 residues long. Trimming cost V 5 bases and J 3 bases, with 11 bases left between them. Germline CDR1 LNHDA, CDR2 SQIVND (reference sequence). Here the CDR3 reads CASSFGPGYEQYF. In DNA form, the CDR3 reads TGTGCCAGTAGTTTTGGACCCGGCTACGAGCAGTACTTC. The variable domain in full, with the rest retrieved from reference TRBV19 and TRBJ2-7, is DGGITQSPKYLFRKEGQNVTLSCEQNLNHDAMYWYRQDPGQGLRLIYYSQIVNDFQKGDIAEGYSVSREKKESFPLTVTSAQKNPTAFYLCASSFGPGYEQYFGPGTRLTVT.

The genes are TRBV5-1 and TRBJ1-1; perhaps TRBD1 as D (6 bases). Germline CDR1 SGHRS, CDR2 YFSETQ. The CDR3 is 15 amino acids. V was cut by 3 bases and J by 2 bases, with 14 bases left in between. CDR3 region: CASSSLQGGNTEAFF. The CDR3 DNA reads as TGCGCCAGCAGCTCCCTTCAAGGGGGTAACACTGAAGCTTTCTTT.

The chain couples TRBV28 to TRBJ2-3, with 9 bases aligning to TRBD1. The V gene end was trimmed by 4 bases and the J gene end by 2 bases; junction bases not matched to a gene: 13. This CDR3 region has 18 residues. Germline-derived CDR1 and CDR2 are MDHEN and SYDVKM. CDR3 nucleotide sequence: TGTGCCAGCAGTTCACGTCGTCTGGACAGGGGAAACACAGATACGCAGTATTTT. This codes for CASSSRRLDRGNTDTQYF.

The chain couples TRBV6-5 to TRBJ2-3; 9 nucleotides agree with TRBD1. Germline CDR1 reads MNHEY; CDR2 reads SVGAGI. The CDR3 has 15 amino acids. The ends lost 5 bases at V and 1 base at J; junction bases unmatched: 4. CDR3 in amino acids: CASSTRTGGTDTQYF. In nucleotides, the CDR3 is TGTGCCAGCAGTACCCGGACAGGGGGCACAGATACGCAGTATTTT.

V and J are TRBV7-9 and TRBJ2-7; 9 bases align to TRBD1. CDR1 and CDR2 (germline): SEHNR, FQNEAQ (reference sequence). The junction had 6 bases not matched to a gene; V was cut back by 1 base and J by 5 bases. The CDR3 length is 15 residues. The CDR3 sequence: CASSLVGQGAHEQYF. Here the CDR3 DNA reads TGTGCCAGCAGCTTAGTGGGACAGGGCGCCCACGAGCAGTACTTC.

This chain links TRBV6-1 with TRBJ2-5; 9 bases fit TRBD2. Trimming cost V 8 bases and J 4 bases; bases outside gene matches: 8. The CDR3 extends over 14 amino acids. Germline V gives CDR1 MNHNS, CDR2 SASEGT. For the CDR3, the DNA is TGTGCCAGCTTCGAGCGGGGGGCCGGAGAGACCCAGTACTTC. Amino acids: CASFERGAGETQYF.

The rearrangement uses TRBV30 and TRBJ2-2; 10 bases match TRBD1. Germline V gene sequence: CDR1 GTSNPN, CDR2 SVGIG (reference sequence). V shed 8 bases, J shed 6 bases, and the junction held 6 bases outside the gene matches. The CDR3 runs 13 residues. CDR3 residues: CAGTGVFPGELFF. The CDR3 DNA sequence: TGTGCCGGGACAGGGGTTTTCCCCGGGGAGCTGTTTTTT.

The CDR3 reads CASSLALSGELFF. The CDR3 coding sequence is TGTGCCAGCAGCTTAGCCCTCTCCGGGGAGCTGTTTTTT. The chain has TRBV7-9 and TRBJ2-2; D gene ambiguous. V lost 0 bases and J lost 6, with 5 bases in between. The CDR3 covers 13 residues. Germline V gene data show CDR1 as SEHNR and CDR2 as FQNEAQ (reference sequence). Filled out from reference TRBV7-9 and TRBJ2-2, the complete variable domain reads DTGVSQNPRHKITKRGQNVTFRCDPISEHNRLYWYRQTLGQGPEFLTYFQNEAQLEKSRLLSDRFSAERPKGSFSTLEIQRTEQGDSAMYLCASSLALSGELFFGEGSRLTVL.

The rearrangement uses TRBV5-1 and TRBJ1-1; D gene ambiguous. The CDR3 spans 12 residues. The germline V and J ends were trimmed by 0 bases and 4 bases, with 4 bases remaining between them. Germline V gene lookup returns CDR1 SGHRS and CDR2 YFSETQ. The chain's CDR3 is CASSLVPTEAFF. The CDR3, as DNA: TGCGCCAGCAGCTTGGTTCCCACTGAAGCTTTCTTT.

The V and J genes are TRBV19 and TRBJ2-4; D unresolved. The germline gives CDR1 LNHDA, CDR2 SQIVND (reference sequence). CDR3 length: 18 residues. Deletions cut 5 bases from V and 0 bases from J, with 20 bases between. Here the CDR3 reads CASSAESPGALAKNIQYF. The CDR3 DNA reads TGTGCCAGTAGTGCCGAATCCCCAGGAGCCTTAGCCAAAAACATTCAGTACTTC.

A remark on this clone: Other DNA sequences in this specimen translate into the identical CDR3. The chain couples TRBV5-4 to TRBJ2-7; D is undetermined. The CDR3 sequence is 13 residues long. Trimming removed 0 bases at V and 3 bases at J, with 7 bases between. Germline V CDR1 and CDR2: SGHNT, YYREEE (reference sequence). DNA for the CDR3: TGTGCCAGCAGCTTGGGCGGCAACTACGAGCAGTACTTC. It specifies CASSLGGNYEQYF.

V is TRBV16 and J is TRBJ2-7; 8 bases fit TRBD1. Germline CDR1 KGHSY, CDR2 FQNENV. The CDR3 has 14 amino acids. V shed 5 bases, J shed 2 bases, and the junction held 5 bases outside the gene matches. The CDR3: CASSETGVPYEQYF. Here the CDR3 DNA reads TGTGCCAGCAGCGAGACAGGGGTCCCCTACGAGCAGTACTTC.

The count of this clone is one. This rearrangement joins TRBV9 to TRBJ2-7; TRBD1 aligns across 8 bases. CDR1 and CDR2 from the germline V gene are SGDLS and YYNGEE. The CDR3 extends over 15 amino acids. Trimming removed 2 bases from V and 5 bases from J; junction bases left unmatched: 9. The CDR3 reads CASSVQGAPADEQYF. The CDR3, as DNA: TGTGCCAGCAGCGTCCAGGGGGCCCCAGCAGACGAGCAGTACTTC.

The chain joins TRBV9 to TRBJ1-3; D is unresolved. The CDR3 totals 11 residues. The V end was cut by 9 bases, the J end by 1 base, with 5 bases between. The germline CDR1 and CDR2 sequences are SGDLS and YYNGEE. The CDR3 bases are TGTGCCACCTCATCTGGAAACACCATATATTTT. This sequence encodes CATSSGNTIYF.

V is TRBV27 and J is TRBJ2-3, with D possibly matching TRBD2 (5 bases). V shed 5 bases and J shed 0 bases, with 18 bases lying between them. Germline V lookup: CDR1 MNHEY, CDR2 SMNVEV (reference sequence). CDR3 length equals 17 residues. The CDR3 DNA follows: TGTGCCAGCAGTCCCCTGGGTAGCGCGGTGAGCACAGATACGCAGTATTTT. Its translation: CASSPLGSAVSTDTQYF.

The V call is TRBV10-3, the J call TRBJ2-7; the match to TRBD2 covers 9 bases. The CDR3 sequence is 13 residues long. J gave up 4 bases and V 6 bases, and 4 bases lay outside the gene matches. Germline CDR1 and CDR2: ENHRY and SYGVKD. This chain's CDR3 is CAISRTSEYEQYF. The CDR3 region has the DNA TGTGCCATCAGCAGGACTAGCGAATACGAGCAGTACTTC.

Comment on this clone: One junction end disagrees with the germline gene, perhaps due to a read error. The chain employs TRBV7-7 and TRBJ2-5, with D possibly TRBD2 on 5 matching bases. The CDR3 has 15 residues. The germline V gene encodes CDR1 SSHAT and CDR2 FNYEAQ (reference sequence). In DNA form, the CDR3 reads TGTGCTAGCAGCTTAGGCTTTAGCGACCAAGAGACCCAGTACTTC. Translated, it gives CASSLGFSDQETQYF.

The chain has TRBV13 and TRBJ2-7; possible D gene TRBD2, 7 bases. This CDR3 region has 16 residues. Deletions cut 0 bases from V and 2 bases from J, with 14 bases between. In germline, CDR1 is PRHDT, CDR2 FYEKMQ (reference sequence). The CDR3 nucleotides read TGTGCCAGCAGCTTAGGCCGGGAAGGGGGGGCCTACGAGCAGTACTTC. Its protein product is CASSLGREGGAYEQYF. Together with reference TRBV13 and TRBJ2-7, the CDR3 gives the full variable domain: AAGVIQSPRHLIKEKRETATLKCYPIPRHDTVYWYQQGPGQDPQFLISFYEKMQSDKGSIPDRFSAQQFSDYHSELNMSSLELGDSALYFCASSLGREGGAYEQYFGPGTRLTVT.

J is TRBJ1-2 and V is TRBV5-1; D remains unclear. There are 13 residues in the CDR3. CDR1 and CDR2 (germline): SGHRS, YFSETQ. The V end lost 0 bases, the J end lost 4 bases, and 7 bases lay between the germline ends. The CDR3 sequence is CASSLEKSYGYTF. Written as DNA, the CDR3 is TGCGCCAGCAGCTTGGAAAAGAGCTATGGCTACACCTTC. Complete variable domain (other parts from reference TRBV5-1 and TRBJ1-2): KAGVTQTPRYLIKTRGQQVTLSCSPISGHRSVSWYQQTPGQGLQFLFEYFSETQRNKGNFPGRFSGRQFSNSRSEMNVSTLELGDSALYLCASSLEKSYGYTFGSGTRLTVV.

This chain connects TRBV11-2 to TRBJ2-1, with unresolved D. This CDR3 spans 17 amino acids. CDR1 and CDR2 from the germline V gene are SGHAT and FQNNGV. With 1 base removed from V and 0 bases from J, the gap between germline ends came to 13 bases. The chain's CDR3 is CASSLVAGMSSYNEQFF. Written as DNA, the CDR3 is TGTGCCAGCAGCTTAGTAGCCGGAATGAGCTCCTACAATGAGCAGTTCTTC.